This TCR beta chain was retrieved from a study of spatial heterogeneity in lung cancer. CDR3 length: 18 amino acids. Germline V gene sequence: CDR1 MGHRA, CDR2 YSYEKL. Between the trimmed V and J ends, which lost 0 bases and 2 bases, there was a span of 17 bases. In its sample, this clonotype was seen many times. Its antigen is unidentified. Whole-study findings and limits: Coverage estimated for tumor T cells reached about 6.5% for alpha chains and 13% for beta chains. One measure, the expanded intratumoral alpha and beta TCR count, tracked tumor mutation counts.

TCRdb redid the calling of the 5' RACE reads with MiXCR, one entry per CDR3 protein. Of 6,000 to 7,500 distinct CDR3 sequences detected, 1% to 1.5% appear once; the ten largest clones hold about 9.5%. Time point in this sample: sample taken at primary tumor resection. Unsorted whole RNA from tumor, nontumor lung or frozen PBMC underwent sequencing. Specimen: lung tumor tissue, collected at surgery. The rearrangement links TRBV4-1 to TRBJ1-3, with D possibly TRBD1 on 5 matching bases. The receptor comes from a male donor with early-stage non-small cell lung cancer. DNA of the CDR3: TGCGCCAGCAGCCAAGAACCGCCCCCGGGGGTAACTGGAAACACCATATATTTT. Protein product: CASSQEPPPGVTGNTIYF.